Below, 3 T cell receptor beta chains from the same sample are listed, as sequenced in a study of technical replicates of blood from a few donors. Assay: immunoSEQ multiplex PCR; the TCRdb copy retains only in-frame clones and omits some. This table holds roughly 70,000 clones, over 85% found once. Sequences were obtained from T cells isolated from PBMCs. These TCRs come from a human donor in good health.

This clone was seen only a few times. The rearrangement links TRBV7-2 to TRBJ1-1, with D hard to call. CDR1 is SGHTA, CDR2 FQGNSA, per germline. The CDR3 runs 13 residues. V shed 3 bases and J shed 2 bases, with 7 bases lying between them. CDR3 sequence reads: CASSFGSNTEAFF. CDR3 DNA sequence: TGTGCCAGCAGCTTCGGGAGCAACACTGAAGCTTTCTTT. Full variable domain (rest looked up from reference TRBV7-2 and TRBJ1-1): GAGVSQSPSNKVTEKGKDVELRCDPISGHTALYWYRQSLGQGLEFLIYFQGNSAPDKSGLPSDRFSAERTGGSVSTLTIQRTQQEDSAVYLCASSFGSNTEAFFGQGTRLTVV.

The CDR3 reads CASSFQAPGANQPQHF. In nucleotides, the CDR3 is TGTGCCAGCAGCTTCCAGGCCCCCGGCGCGAATCAGCCCCAGCATTTT. The J gene is TRBJ1-5, the V gene TRBV5-6, with D uncertain. V was pared by 2 bases and J by 4 bases, with 16 bases between. This CDR3 has 16 amino acids. CDR1 is SGHDT, CDR2 YYEEEE, per germline. Full variable domain (rest looked up from reference TRBV5-6 and TRBJ1-5): DAGVTQSPTHLIKTRGQQVTLRCSPKSGHDTVSWYQQALGQGPQFIFQYYEEEERQRGNFPDRFSGHQFPNYSSELNVNALLLGDSALYLCASSFQAPGANQPQHFGDGTRLSIL.

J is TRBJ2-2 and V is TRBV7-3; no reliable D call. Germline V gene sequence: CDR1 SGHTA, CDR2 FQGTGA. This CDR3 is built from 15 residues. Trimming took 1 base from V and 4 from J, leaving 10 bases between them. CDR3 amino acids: CASSLMSSLTGELFF. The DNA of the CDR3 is TGTGCCAGCAGCTTAATGTCTAGTCTCACCGGGGAGCTGTTTTTT.